The 20 T cell receptor beta chains presented below share a single source sample, sequenced in a study of graft-versus-host responses after intestinal transplantation. Their specific antigens are unknown. Method: immunoSEQ multiplex PCR; TCRdb's copy keeps in-frame clones and lacks some. Among 80,000 to 95,000 clones listed, approximately 90% were seen once. The starting material was unstimulated CD8+ T cells sorted from spleen or lymph node cells, obtained before intestinal transplant. These receptors were taken from a human donor who received an intestinal transplant.

The chain is built from TRBV10-2 and TRBJ2-1; D is unresolved. Germline V CDR1 and CDR2: WSHSY, SAAADI. V lost 6 bases, J lost 12 bases, and 15 bases lay in between. The CDR3 contains 12 residues. CDR3 DNA: TGCGCCAGCAGCGTATCCCCCACCGGGCAGTTCTTC. Amino acid sequence: CASSVSPTGQFF.

The chain uses TRBV11-3 and TRBJ2-1; D is uncertain. CDR1 SGHNT and CDR2 YENEEA come from the germline V gene. The CDR3 spans 12 residues. The V and J ends lost 1 base and 5 bases respectively, with 3 bases between them. The CDR3 protein is CASSLGDNEQFF. CDR3 coding DNA: TGTGCCAGCAGCTTAGGGGACAATGAGCAGTTCTTC.

The V call is TRBV2, the J call TRBJ1-1, with 8 bases that match TRBD1. With 5 bases clipped from V and 2 bases from J, the junction kept 28 bases outside the gene matches. Germline V gene sequence: CDR1 SNHLY, CDR2 FYNNEI. The CDR3 has 22 amino acids. The CDR3 DNA sequence: TGTGCCAGCAGTACAATCCGGGACAGGTTCGGGGTCGCGACCACTCTAAACACTGAAGCTTTCTTT. As protein: CASSTIRDRFGVATTLNTEAFF.

The gene calls are TRBV6-6 and TRBJ1-6; 8 bases map to TRBD1. CDR3 length: 14 amino acids. Germline V gene sequence: CDR1 MNHNY, CDR2 SVGAGI (reference sequence). The V segment lost 6 bases and the J segment 10 bases; nucleotides outside the gene matches: 8. CDR3 loop: CASSLDRGKSPLHF. The CDR3 DNA reads TGTGCCAGCAGCTTAGACAGGGGTAAATCACCCCTCCACTTT.

The chain links TRBV4-2 to TRBJ2-2; D tentatively reads TRBD1 or TRBD2 (5 bases each). Trimming removed 1 base at V and 13 bases at J, with 10 bases between. Germline loops: CDR1 LGHNA, CDR2 YNFKEQ. The CDR3 extends over 12 amino acids. The CDR3 sequence: CASSQVGDWLFF. CDR3 DNA: TGTGCCAGCAGCCAAGTGGGGGATTGGCTGTTTTTT.

This chain links TRBV2 with TRBJ2-7, with D possibly matching TRBD2 (7 bases). From germline, CDR1 is SNHLY and CDR2 FYNNEI. CDR3 length: 13 residues. The germline V and J ends were trimmed by 11 bases and 9 bases, with 23 bases remaining between them. CDR3 amino acids: CASRGEGVRWQYF. The CDR3 nucleotides are TGTGCCTCACGAGGGGAGGGGGTACGATGGCAGTACTTC.

By share, this clone counts as medium-sized. The rearrangement joins TRBV6-4 to TRBJ2-3; 10 bases agree with TRBD2. V lost 3 bases to trimming and J lost 2 bases; unmatched junction nucleotides: 2. The CDR3 runs to 15 residues. Germline V gene data show CDR1 as MRHNA and CDR2 as SNTAGT. This CDR3 reads CASSESGGATDTQYF. For the CDR3, the DNA is TGTGCCAGCAGTGAAAGCGGGGGGGCCACAGATACGCAGTATTTT.

This chain connects TRBV6-6 to TRBJ2-7, with TRBD1 matching over 7 bases. V shed 5 bases and J 4 bases; nucleotides not matched to a gene: 8. The germline gives CDR1 MNHNY, CDR2 SVGAGI (reference sequence). The CDR3 consists of 14 residues. CDR3: CASSPQTGRYEQYF. CDR3 DNA sequence: TGTGCCAGCAGTCCCCAGACAGGGCGGTACGAGCAGTACTTC.

V usage is TRBV6-1 and J usage is TRBJ2-3, with 8 bases identical to TRBD2. CDR1 is MNHNS and CDR2 is SASEGT in the germline V gene. V lost 6 bases and J lost 8; bases outside the gene matches: 13. CDR3 length: 15 residues. The CDR3 nucleotides read TGTGCCAGCAGAGGGGCGGGAGGCACCGCGGGTACGCAGTATTTT. Translation gives CASRGAGGTAGTQYF.

The chain employs TRBV13 and TRBJ1-5, with unresolved D. The CDR3 covers 12 residues. Looked up from germline, CDR1 is PRHDT and CDR2 is FYEKMQ (reference sequence). The V and J ends lost 0 bases and 9 bases respectively, with 6 bases between them. The CDR3, as DNA: TGTGCCAGCAGCTTAGGCCGGAGGCCCCAGCATTTT. Protein product: CASSLGRRPQHF.

The gene calls are TRBV9 and TRBJ1-4; no clear D gene. Germline CDR1 is SGDLS and CDR2 is YYNGEE. V lost 4 bases and J 11 bases, leaving 18 bases between the germline ends. There are 14 residues in the CDR3. The CDR3 nucleotides are TGTGCCAGCAGCCGACCCTCGGAGGGTGGGAAACTGTTTTTT. Residues: CASSRPSEGGKLFF.

This rearrangement joins TRBV5-1 to TRBJ1-6; D may be TRBD1 (6 bases). V was clipped by 0 bases and J by 8 bases, with 12 bases between them. The germline V gene encodes CDR1 SGHRS and CDR2 YFSETQ. This CDR3 is built from 15 residues. DNA for the CDR3: TGCGCCAGCAGCTTGGTGGGGGGCGTCGATTCACCCCTCCACTTT. Its protein product is CASSLVGGVDSPLHF.

The V gene is TRBV15, the J gene TRBJ1-2, with 8 nucleotides matching TRBD1. The germline CDR1 and CDR2 sequences are LNHNV and YYDKDF (reference sequence). The CDR3 totals 14 residues. The V and J ends lost 4 bases and 4 bases, in that order; junction bases with no gene match: 5. The CDR3 here is CATSTSGTGYGYTF. CDR3 coding DNA: TGTGCCACCAGCACCTCGGGGACAGGCTATGGCTACACCTTC.

The genes are TRBV7-9 and TRBJ1-1; D not resolved. Between the trimmed V and J ends, which lost 5 bases and 6 bases, there was a span of 13 bases. The CDR3 sequence is 13 residues long. Germline-derived CDR1 and CDR2 are SEHNR and FQNEAQ (reference sequence). CDR3 DNA sequence: TGTGCCAGCAGCACGTCTCCTTGGGCTGAAGCTTTCTTT. It yields the protein CASSTSPWAEAFF.

The gene calls are TRBV6-1 and TRBJ2-7; 8 bases match TRBD1. Per the germline V gene, CDR1 is MNHNS and CDR2 is SASEGT. This CDR3 contains 14 residues. Losses at the gene ends were 5 bases for V and 3 bases for J; bases not matched to a gene: 6. The CDR3 spells CASSRGQAYYEQYF. CDR3 bases: TGTGCCAGCAGTAGGGGACAGGCCTACTACGAGCAGTACTTC.

J is TRBJ2-5 and V is TRBV7-9; 9 positions match TRBD1. The CDR3 has 16 residues. CDR1 and CDR2 from the germline V gene are SEHNR and FQNEAQ (reference sequence). V trimming: 6 bases; J trimming: 2 bases; junction bases outside the gene matches: 10. The DNA for the CDR3 is TGTGCCAGCAGTGAACGCAGACAGGGGGGACAAGAGACCCAGTACTTC. Encoded protein: CASSERRQGGQETQYF.

V usage is TRBV10-3 and J usage is TRBJ2-5; D is ambiguous. V was cut by 4 bases and J by 4 bases, with 10 bases left in between. Germline V gene lookup returns CDR1 ENHRY and CDR2 SYGVKD. The CDR3 extends over 13 amino acids. The CDR3 coding sequence is TGTGCCATCAGTGGCACGGGTGGAGAGACCCAGTACTTC. Translation: CAISGTGGETQYF.

The CDR3 nucleotides read TGCGCCAGCAGCTTCAGGAGGGACGGGGAAAACTATGGCTACACCTTC. Its translation: CASSFRRDGENYGYTF. V gene TRBV5-1 combines with J gene TRBJ1-2; TRBD1 might be the D (5 bases). Trimming took off 2 bases at V and 2 bases at J, with 16 bases between the two ends. There are 16 residues in the CDR3. Germline CDR1 is SGHRS and CDR2 is YFSETQ.

The rearrangement uses TRBV28 and TRBJ2-7; D might be TRBD1 (6 bases). The V and J ends lost 5 bases and 5 bases respectively, with 10 bases between them. Germline CDR1 and CDR2: MDHEN and SYDVKM. The CDR3 has 12 amino acids. The DNA for the CDR3 is TGTGCCAGCAGTCTAACAGGGAACGAGCAGTACTTC. Its translation is CASSLTGNEQYF.

This clone was picked up one time. The chain joins TRBV28 to TRBJ1-6; D call uncertain. The germline CDR1 and CDR2 sequences are MDHEN and SYDVKM. With 7 bases removed from V and 2 bases from J, the gap between germline ends came to 15 bases. This CDR3 region has 16 residues. CDR3: CASTLPPGTYNSPLHF. In DNA form, the CDR3 reads TGTGCCAGCACCCTCCCCCCCGGGACCTATAATTCACCCCTCCACTTT.